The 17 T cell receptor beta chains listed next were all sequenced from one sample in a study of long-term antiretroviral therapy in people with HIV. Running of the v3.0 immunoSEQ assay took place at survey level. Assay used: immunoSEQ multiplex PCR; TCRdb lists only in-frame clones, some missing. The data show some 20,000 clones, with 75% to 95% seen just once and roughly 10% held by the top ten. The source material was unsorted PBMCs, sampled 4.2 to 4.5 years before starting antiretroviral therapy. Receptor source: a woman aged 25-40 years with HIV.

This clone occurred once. The CDR3 loop reads CASSPIRDSETQYF. The CDR3 coding sequence is TGTGCCAGCTCACCTATCCGGGACTCTGAAACCCAGTACTTC. The genes are TRBV18 and TRBJ2-5; TRBD2 is a possible D gene (6 bases). The germline V gene encodes CDR1 KGHSH and CDR2 LQKENI. Trimming removed 3 bases at V and 8 bases at J, with 16 bases between. The CDR3 is 14 amino acids.

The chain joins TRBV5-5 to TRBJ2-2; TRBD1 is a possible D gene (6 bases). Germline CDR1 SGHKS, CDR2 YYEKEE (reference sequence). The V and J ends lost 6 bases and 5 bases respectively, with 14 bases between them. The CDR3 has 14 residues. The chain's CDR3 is CASTQGPGTGELFF. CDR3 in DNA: TGTGCCAGCACTCAGGGGCCGGGGACCGGGGAGCTGTTTTTT.

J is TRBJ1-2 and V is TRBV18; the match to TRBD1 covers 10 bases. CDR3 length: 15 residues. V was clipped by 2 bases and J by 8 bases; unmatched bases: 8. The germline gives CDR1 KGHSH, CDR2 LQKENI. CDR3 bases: TGTGCCAGCTCACCATTCGGGACAGGGGAGGGAGGCTACACCTTC. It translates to CASSPFGTGEGGYTF.

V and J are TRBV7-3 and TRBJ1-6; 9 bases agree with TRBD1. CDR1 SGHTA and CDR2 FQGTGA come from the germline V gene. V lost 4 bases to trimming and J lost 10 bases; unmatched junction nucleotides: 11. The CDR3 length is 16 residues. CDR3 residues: CASSSAAGTGNSPLHF. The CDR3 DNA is TGTGCCAGCAGCTCAGCAGCCGGGACAGGGAACTCACCCCTCCACTTT.

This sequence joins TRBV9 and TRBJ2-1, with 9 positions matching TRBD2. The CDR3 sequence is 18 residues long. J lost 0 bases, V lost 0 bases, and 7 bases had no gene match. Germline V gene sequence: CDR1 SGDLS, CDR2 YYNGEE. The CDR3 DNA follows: TGTGCCAGCAGCGTAGGTGGCGGGGGGGTGAGCTCCTACAATGAGCAGTTCTTC. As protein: CASSVGGGGVSSYNEQFF.

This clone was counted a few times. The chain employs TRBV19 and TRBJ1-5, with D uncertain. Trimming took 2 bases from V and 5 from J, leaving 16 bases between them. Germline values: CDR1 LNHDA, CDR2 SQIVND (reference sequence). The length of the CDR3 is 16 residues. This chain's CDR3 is CASSITYLGNDQPQHF. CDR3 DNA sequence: TGTGCCAGTAGTATAACGTATCTAGGGAACGATCAGCCCCAGCATTTT.

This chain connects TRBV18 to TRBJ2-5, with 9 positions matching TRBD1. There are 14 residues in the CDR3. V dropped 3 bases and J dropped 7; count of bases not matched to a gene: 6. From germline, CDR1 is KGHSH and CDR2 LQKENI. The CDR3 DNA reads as TGTGCCAGCTCACCGTCGGGACAGGGAGGGACCCAGTACTTC. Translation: CASSPSGQGGTQYF.

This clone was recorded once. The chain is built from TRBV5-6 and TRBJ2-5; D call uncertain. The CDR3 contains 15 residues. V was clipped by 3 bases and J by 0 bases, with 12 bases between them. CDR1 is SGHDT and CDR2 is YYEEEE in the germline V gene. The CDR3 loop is CASSSPDWYQETQYF. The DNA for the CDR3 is TGTGCCAGCAGCTCACCGGATTGGTACCAAGAGACCCAGTACTTC.

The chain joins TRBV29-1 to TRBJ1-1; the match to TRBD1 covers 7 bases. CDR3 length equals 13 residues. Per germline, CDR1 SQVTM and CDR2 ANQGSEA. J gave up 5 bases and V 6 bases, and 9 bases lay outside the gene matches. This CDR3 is CSVEGAQRTEAFF. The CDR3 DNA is TGCAGCGTGGAGGGGGCCCAGAGGACTGAAGCTTTCTTT. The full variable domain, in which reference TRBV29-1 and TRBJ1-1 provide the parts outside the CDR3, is SAVISQKPSRDICQRGTSLTIQCQVDSQVTMMFWYRQQPGQSLTLIATANQGSEATYESGFVIDKFPISRPNLTFSTLTVSNMSPEDSSIYLCSVEGAQRTEAFFGQGTRLTVV.

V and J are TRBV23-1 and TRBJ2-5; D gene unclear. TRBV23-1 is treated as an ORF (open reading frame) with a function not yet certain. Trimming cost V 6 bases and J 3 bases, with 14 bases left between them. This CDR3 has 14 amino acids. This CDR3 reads CASRKTWREETQYF. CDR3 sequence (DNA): TGCGCCAGCAGAAAAACATGGAGAGAAGAGACCCAGTACTTC.

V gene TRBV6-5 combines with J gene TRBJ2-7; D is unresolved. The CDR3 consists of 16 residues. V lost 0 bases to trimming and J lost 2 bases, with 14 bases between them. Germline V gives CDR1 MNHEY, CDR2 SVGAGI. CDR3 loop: CASSYSIPRPPYEQYF. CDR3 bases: TGTGCCAGCAGTTACTCAATCCCCCGGCCCCCCTACGAGCAGTACTTC.

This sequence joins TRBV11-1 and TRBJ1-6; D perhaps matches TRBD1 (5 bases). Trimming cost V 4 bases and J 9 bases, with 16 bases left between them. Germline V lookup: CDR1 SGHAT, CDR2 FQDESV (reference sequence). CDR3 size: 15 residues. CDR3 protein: CASSSNRQGTSPLHF. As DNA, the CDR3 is TGTGCCAGCAGCTCCAATAGGCAGGGTACTTCACCCCTCCACTTT.

The CDR3 nucleotides read TGTGCCAGCAGCTCAGGGACGGGAGGAAATGAAAAACTGTTTTTT. Translated, it gives CASSSGTGGNEKLFF. The chain carries TRBV5-5 and TRBJ1-4; a possible D gene is TRBD1 (5 bases). The CDR3 sequence is 15 residues long. CDR1 and CDR2 from the germline V gene are SGHKS and YYEKEE (reference sequence). V gave up 3 bases and J gave up 5 bases, with 14 bases separating them.

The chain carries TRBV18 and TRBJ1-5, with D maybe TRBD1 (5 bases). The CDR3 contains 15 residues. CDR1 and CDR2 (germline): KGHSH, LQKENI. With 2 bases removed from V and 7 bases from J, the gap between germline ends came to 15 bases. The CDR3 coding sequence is TGTGCCAGCTCACCATATTCCCAGGGTGACCAGCCCCAGCATTTT. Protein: CASSPYSQGDQPQHF.

Here the CDR3 reads CASSEIGGAGNTIYF. The CDR3 nucleotides read TGTGCCAGCAGCGAAATTGGGGGTGCGGGAAACACCATATATTTT. The V and J genes are TRBV2 and TRBJ1-3, with D possibly matching TRBD1 (5 bases). This CDR3 has 15 amino acids. The ends were cut back, 6 bases at V and 4 bases at J, with 16 bases in the middle. Per germline, CDR1 SNHLY and CDR2 FYNNEI.

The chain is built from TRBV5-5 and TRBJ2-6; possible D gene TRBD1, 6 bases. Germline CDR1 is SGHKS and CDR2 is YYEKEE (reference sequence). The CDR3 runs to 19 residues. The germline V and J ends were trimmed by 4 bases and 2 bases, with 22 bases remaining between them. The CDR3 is CASSLMTGQYGTGANVLTF. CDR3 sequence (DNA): TGTGCCAGCAGCCTGATGACAGGACAGTATGGTACTGGGGCCAACGTCCTGACTTTC.

The CDR3 is CASSQRTGREQYF. The CDR3 nucleotides read TGCGCCAGCAGCCAAAGGACAGGGCGCGAGCAGTACTTC. The chain is built from TRBV4-3 and TRBJ2-5; 8 bases agree with TRBD1. The J call may be in error: the DNA end matches TRBJ2-7 better. CDR1 is LGHNA, CDR2 YSLEER, per germline. The CDR3 consists of 13 residues.